A single sample is the source of the 10 T cell receptor beta chains below, sequenced in a study of OX40 agonist ivuxolimab in advanced cancers. Assay: immunoSEQ multiplex PCR; the TCRdb copy retains only in-frame clones and omits some. The data hold some 15,000 clones, with approximately 80% observed a single time. Sequenced here: CD4+ or CD8+ T cells sorted from blood, sampled in a trial of the OX40 agonist ivuxolimab. The receptors stem from an adult with an advanced solid tumor such as melanoma, head and neck, liver or kidney cancer.

J is TRBJ2-3 and V is TRBV30, with no clear D. Trimming removed 0 bases at V and 0 bases at J, with 4 bases between. Germline CDR1 GTSNPN, CDR2 SVGIG (reference sequence). CDR3 size: 13 residues. CDR3 bases: TGTGCCTGGAGTGTACGCAGCACAGATACGCAGTATTTT. Residues: CAWSVRSTDTQYF.

The CDR3 region is CASSRVRAEKLFF. Written as DNA, the CDR3 is TGTGCCAGCAGTCGAGTTCGGGCTGAAAAACTGTTTTTT. The chain joins TRBV6-5 to TRBJ1-4; D not certain. V was shortened by 5 bases and J by 7 bases, with 11 bases between the two germline ends. The length of the CDR3 is 13 residues. Germline CDR1 MNHEY, CDR2 SVGAGI.

Written as DNA, the CDR3 is TGTGCCAGCAGTTGGGACGTCACAGATACGCAGTATTTT. Its protein is CASSWDVTDTQYF. V and J are TRBV6-5 and TRBJ2-3, with D perhaps assigned TRBD1 or TRBD2 (5 bases each). Germline assignment: CDR1 MNHEY and CDR2 SVGAGI. Trimming took off 4 bases at V and 2 bases at J, with 7 bases between the two ends. CDR3 length: 13 residues.

Only one count was recorded for this clone. The V call is TRBV4-1, the J call TRBJ1-1; no definite D call. The CDR3 consists of 15 residues. V lost 1 base and J 8 bases, leaving 17 bases between the germline ends. Per the germline V gene, CDR1 is MGHRA and CDR2 is YSYEKL. As DNA, the CDR3 is TGCGCCAGCAGCCAAGCTCTCCCCAGAACCCAGGAAGCTTTCTTT. It translates to CASSQALPRTQEAFF.

This clone was observed a handful of times. The V and J genes are TRBV9 and TRBJ1-1; 10 nucleotides agree with TRBD1. The CDR3 length is 13 residues. From germline, CDR1 is SGDLS and CDR2 YYNGEE. V was clipped by 4 bases and J by 8 bases; unmatched bases: 5. CDR3 in DNA: TGTGCCAGCAGCTTCGGGACAGGGGTCGAAGCTTTCTTT. This codes for CASSFGTGVEAFF.

The CDR3 here is CASSQDVGKPQHF. As DNA, the CDR3 is TGCGCCAGCAGCCAAGATGTCGGCAAGCCCCAGCATTTT. The gene calls are TRBV4-3 and TRBJ1-5; no clear D. Trimming left V 0 bases short and J 8 bases short, with 8 bases between. This CDR3 is 13 amino acids long. Germline assignment: CDR1 LGHNA and CDR2 YSLEER.

The CDR3 loop reads CASSEGDGYEQYF. In DNA form, the CDR3 reads TGTGCCAGCAGCGAAGGGGACGGCTACGAGCAGTACTTC. J is TRBJ2-7 and V is TRBV9; either TRBD1 or TRBD2 may fit D (5 bases each). The germline CDR1 and CDR2 sequences are SGDLS and YYNGEE. This CDR3 has 13 amino acids. The V end lost 3 bases, the J end lost 3 bases, and 10 bases lay between the germline ends.

J is TRBJ1-2 and V is TRBV4-1, with D possibly matching TRBD1 (5 bases). Trimming left V 4 bases short and J 4 bases short, with 13 bases between. The length of the CDR3 is 14 residues. Germline CDR1 reads MGHRA; CDR2 reads YSYEKL. CDR3 amino acids: CASSPPQGAYGYTF. The CDR3 bases are TGCGCCAGCAGCCCCCCGCAGGGAGCCTATGGCTACACCTTC.

The chain couples TRBV19 to TRBJ1-1; unclear D gene. The germline V and J ends were trimmed by 3 bases and 5 bases, with 7 bases remaining between them. This CDR3 has 12 residues. In germline, CDR1 is LNHDA, CDR2 SQIVND (reference sequence). CDR3 nucleotide sequence: TGTGCCAGTAGTATCGCGGGGACTGAAGCTTTCTTT. This codes for CASSIAGTEAFF.

The chain carries TRBV2 and TRBJ2-7; weak D call: TRBD1 (8 bases). The V end lost 5 bases, the J end lost 4 bases, and 24 bases lay between the germline ends. Germline CDR1 and CDR2: SNHLY and FYNNEI. CDR3 size: 17 residues. CDR3 in amino acids: CASSYKAGQVNSYEQYF. The CDR3 DNA sequence: TGTGCCAGCAGTTATAAAGCGGGACAGGTCAATTCTTACGAGCAGTACTTC.